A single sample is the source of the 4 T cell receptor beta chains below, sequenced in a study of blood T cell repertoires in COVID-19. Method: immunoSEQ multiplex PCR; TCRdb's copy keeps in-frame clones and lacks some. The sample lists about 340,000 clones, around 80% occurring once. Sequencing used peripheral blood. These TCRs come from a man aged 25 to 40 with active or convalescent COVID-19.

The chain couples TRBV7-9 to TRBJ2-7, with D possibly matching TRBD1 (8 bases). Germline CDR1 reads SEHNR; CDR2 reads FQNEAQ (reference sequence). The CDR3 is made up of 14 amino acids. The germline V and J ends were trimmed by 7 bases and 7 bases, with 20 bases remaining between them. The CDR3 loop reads CASNPGTGLVEQYF. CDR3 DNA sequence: TGTGCCAGCAACCCCGGGACAGGACTAGTGGAGCAGTACTTC.

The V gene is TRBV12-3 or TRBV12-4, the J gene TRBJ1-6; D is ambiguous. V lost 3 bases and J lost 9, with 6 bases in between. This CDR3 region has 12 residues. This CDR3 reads CASSFGRSPLHF. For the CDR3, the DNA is TGTGCCAGCAGTTTCGGTCGTTCACCCCTCCACTTT.

CDR3 in amino acids: CAWVPGGNSPLHF. The CDR3 DNA reads as TGTGCCTGGGTCCCTGGCGGTAATTCACCCCTCCACTTT. The chain combines TRBV30 with TRBJ1-6; D is unclear. Deletions cut 5 bases from V and 6 bases from J, with 11 bases between. Germline V gene data show CDR1 as GTSNPN and CDR2 as SVGIG (reference sequence). This CDR3 has 13 amino acids.

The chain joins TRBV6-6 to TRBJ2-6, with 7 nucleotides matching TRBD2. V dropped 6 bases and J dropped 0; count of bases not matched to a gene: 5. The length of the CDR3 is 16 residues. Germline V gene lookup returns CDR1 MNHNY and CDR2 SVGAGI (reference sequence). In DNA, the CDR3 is TGTGCCAGCAGGGGGGGGTCCCCCTCTGGGGCCAACGTCCTGACTTTC. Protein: CASRGGSPSGANVLTF.